This T cell receptor (beta chain) stems from a study of shared clonotypes between healthy human individuals. General observations from the study: The represented genetic and exposure-history diversity was limited by the small number of donors. Among non-shared clonotypes, generation probabilities were lower than among those shared by all four donors.

The authors ran the assay at deep level. In the original workflow: Filtering differed for immunoSEQ, which gave only junction sequences without quality scores. Measured with immunoSEQ multiplex PCR; TCRdb has only the in-frame clones, and not every one. D and trimming come from the DNA, and the V and J calls and clone size come from that table. The top ten clones hold 1.4% to 1.5% of a sample with roughly 1,100,000 clones, about 76% of them seen once. Details on this clone: What it recognizes is unknown.

J was trimmed by 3 bases and V by 5 bases; bases with no gene match: 10. This CDR3 has 15 amino acids. Germline CDR1 SGHDT, CDR2 YYEEEE. This receptor was obtained from a man aged 18 to 30 in good health. Specimen: memory CD4+ T cells sorted from blood. The subset here: CD45RA-negative fraction. The chain is built from TRBV5-6 and TRBJ1-1; TRBD1 agrees at 7 bases. The CDR3 DNA follows: TGTGCCAGCAGGCCCCGACAGGGCGTAGACACTGAAGCTTTCTTT. Protein product: CASRPRQGVDTEAFF.